The following is a T cell receptor (beta chain) sequence with its context. Then a second PCR, running roughly 7 to 11 cycles, was carried out with a sample-barcoded 5' primer and a J-beta primer mix. Unique molecular identifiers of 12 random nucleotides labeled each cDNA. TCRdb ran MiXCR on the 5' RACE reads and lists one entry per CDR3 protein. The sample lists 1.5 million to 2 million distinct CDR3 sequences, approximately 28% occurring once. This CDR3 is built from 14 residues. Germline CDR1 reads SGHDN; CDR2 reads FVKESK. Deletions cut 2 bases from V and 3 bases from J, with 11 bases between. The data belong to a study of blood T cells in healthy people across ages. RNA extraction gave at least 5.5 micrograms of total RNA per sample.

The specimen was blood. The TCR comes from a woman aged 25 to 39 in good health. V gene TRBV14 combines with J gene TRBJ2-7; D may be TRBD1 (5 bases). In nucleotides, the CDR3 is TGTGCCAGCAGCCAACAAAAGGGGTTCTACGAGCAGTACTTC. It is translated as CASSQQKGFYEQYF.